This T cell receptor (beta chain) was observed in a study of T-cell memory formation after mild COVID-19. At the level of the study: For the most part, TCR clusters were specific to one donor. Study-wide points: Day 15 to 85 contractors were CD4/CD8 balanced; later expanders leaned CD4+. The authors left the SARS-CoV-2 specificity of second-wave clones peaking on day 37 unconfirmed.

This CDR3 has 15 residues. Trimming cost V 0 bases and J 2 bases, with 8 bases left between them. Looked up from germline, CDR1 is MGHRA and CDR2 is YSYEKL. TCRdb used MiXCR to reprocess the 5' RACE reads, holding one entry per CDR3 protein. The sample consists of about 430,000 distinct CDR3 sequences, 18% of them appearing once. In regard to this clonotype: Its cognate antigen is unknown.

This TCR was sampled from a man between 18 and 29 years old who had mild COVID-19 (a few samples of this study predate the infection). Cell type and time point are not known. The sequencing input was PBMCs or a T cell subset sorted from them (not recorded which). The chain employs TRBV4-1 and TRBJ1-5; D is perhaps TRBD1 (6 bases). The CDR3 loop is CASSQERQGNQPQHF. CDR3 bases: TGCGCCAGCAGCCAAGAGCGACAGGGCAATCAGCCCCAGCATTTT.